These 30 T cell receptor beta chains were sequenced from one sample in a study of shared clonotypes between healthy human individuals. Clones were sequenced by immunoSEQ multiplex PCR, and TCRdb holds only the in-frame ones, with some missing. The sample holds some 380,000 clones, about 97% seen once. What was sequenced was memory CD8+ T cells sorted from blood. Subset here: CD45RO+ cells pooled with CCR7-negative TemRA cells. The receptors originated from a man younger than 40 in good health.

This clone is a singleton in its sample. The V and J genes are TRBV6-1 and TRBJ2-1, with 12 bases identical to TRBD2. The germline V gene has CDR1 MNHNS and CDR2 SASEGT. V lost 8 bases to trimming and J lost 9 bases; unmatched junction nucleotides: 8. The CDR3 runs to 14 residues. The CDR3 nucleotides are TGTGCCAGCGGTCCTAGACTAGCGGGAGCTGAGCAGTTCTTC. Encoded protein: CASGPRLAGAEQFF.

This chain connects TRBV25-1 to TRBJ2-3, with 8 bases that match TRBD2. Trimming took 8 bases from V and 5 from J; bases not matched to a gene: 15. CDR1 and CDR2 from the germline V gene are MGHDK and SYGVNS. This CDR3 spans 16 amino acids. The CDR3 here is CASARTLLAGGDTQYF. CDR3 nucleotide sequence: TGTGCCAGCGCCAGGACCCTCCTAGCGGGTGGAGATACGCAGTATTTT.

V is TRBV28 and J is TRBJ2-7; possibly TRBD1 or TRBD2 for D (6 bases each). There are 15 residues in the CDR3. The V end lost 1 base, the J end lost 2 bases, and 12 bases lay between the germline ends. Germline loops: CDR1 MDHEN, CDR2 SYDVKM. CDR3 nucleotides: TGTGCCAGCAGTTTATTGGTCGGGGGCGCCTACGAGCAGTACTTC. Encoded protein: CASSLLVGGAYEQYF.

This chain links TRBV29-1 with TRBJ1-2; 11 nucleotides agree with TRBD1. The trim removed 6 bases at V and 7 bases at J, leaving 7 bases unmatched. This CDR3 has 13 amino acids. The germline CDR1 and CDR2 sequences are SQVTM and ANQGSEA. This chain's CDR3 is CSVPGQGVGGYTF. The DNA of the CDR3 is TGCAGCGTACCGGGACAGGGGGTTGGTGGCTACACCTTC.

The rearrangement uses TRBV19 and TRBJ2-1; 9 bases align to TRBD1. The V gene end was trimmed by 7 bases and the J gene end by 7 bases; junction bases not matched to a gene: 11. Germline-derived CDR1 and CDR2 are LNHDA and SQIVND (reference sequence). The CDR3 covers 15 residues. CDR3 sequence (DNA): TGTGCCAGTACCCCGACCGGGACAGGGTGGAATGAGCAGTTCTTC. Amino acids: CASTPTGTGWNEQFF.

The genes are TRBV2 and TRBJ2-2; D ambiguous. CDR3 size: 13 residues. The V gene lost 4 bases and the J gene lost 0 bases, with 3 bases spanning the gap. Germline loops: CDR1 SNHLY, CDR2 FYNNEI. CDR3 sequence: CASSATNTGELFF. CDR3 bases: TGTGCCAGCAGTGCTACGAACACCGGGGAGCTGTTTTTT.

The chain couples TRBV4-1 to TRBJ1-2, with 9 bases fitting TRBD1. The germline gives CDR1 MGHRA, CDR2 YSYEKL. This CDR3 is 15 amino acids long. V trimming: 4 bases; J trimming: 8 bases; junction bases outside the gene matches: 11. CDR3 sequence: CASSPARDRVMGYTF. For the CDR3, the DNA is TGCGCCAGCAGCCCAGCACGGGACAGGGTCATGGGCTACACCTTC.

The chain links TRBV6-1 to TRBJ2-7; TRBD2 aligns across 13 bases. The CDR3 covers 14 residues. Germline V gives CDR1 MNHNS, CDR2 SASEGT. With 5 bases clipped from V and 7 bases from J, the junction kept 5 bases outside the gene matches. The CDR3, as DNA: TGTGCCAGCAGTTGGGGGGGACTAGCGGGGGAGCAGTACTTC. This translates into CASSWGGLAGEQYF.

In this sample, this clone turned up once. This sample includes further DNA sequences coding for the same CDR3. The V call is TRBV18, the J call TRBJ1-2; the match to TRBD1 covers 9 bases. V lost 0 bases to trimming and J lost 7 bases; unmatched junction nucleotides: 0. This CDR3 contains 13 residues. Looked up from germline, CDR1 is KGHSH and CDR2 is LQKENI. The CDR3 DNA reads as TGTGCCAGCTCACCACCGACAGGGGGTGGCTACACCTTC. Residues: CASSPPTGGGYTF.

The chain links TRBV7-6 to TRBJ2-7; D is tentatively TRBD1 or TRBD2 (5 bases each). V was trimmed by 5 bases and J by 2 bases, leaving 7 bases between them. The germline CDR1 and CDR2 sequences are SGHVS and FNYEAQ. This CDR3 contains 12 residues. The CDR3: CASSRDAYEQYF. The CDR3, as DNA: TGTGCCAGCAGCAGGGACGCCTACGAGCAGTACTTC.

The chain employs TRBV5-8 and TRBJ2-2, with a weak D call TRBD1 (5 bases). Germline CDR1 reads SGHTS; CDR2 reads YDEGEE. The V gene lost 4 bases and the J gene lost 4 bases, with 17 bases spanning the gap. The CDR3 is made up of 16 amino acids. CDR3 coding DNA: TGTGCCAGCAGCATCCCTGGACACATCAGCACCGGGGAGCTGTTTTTT. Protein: CASSIPGHISTGELFF. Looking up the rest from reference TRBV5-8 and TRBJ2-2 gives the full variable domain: EAGVTQSPTHLIKTRGQQATLRCSPISGHTSVYWYQQALGLGLQFLLWYDEGEERNRGNFPPRFSGRQFPNYSSELNVNALELEDSALYLCASSIPGHISTGELFFGEGSRLTVL.

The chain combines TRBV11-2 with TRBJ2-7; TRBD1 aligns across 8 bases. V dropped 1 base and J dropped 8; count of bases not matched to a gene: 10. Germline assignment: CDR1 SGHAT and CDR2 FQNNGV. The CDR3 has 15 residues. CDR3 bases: TGTGCCAGCAGCTTAGCTATGGACAGGGTGGGACAGCAGTACTTC. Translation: CASSLAMDRVGQQYF.

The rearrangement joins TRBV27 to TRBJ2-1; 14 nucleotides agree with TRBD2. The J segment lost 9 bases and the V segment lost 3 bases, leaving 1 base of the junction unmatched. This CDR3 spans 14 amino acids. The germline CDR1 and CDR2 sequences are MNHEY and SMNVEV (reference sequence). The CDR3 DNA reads TGTGCCAGCAGTTTGGGACTAGCGGGAGTTGAGCAGTTCTTC. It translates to CASSLGLAGVEQFF.

In DNA form, the CDR3 reads TGCGCCAGCGGGACAGGCTCCTATGGCTACACCTTC. Translated: CASGTGSYGYTF. This rearrangement joins TRBV10-1 to TRBJ1-2; 8 nucleotides agree with TRBD1. The CDR3 consists of 12 residues. The germline CDR1 and CDR2 sequences are WNHNN and SYGVQD (reference sequence). With V trimmed by 8 bases and J by 4 bases, 3 bases remained unmatched.

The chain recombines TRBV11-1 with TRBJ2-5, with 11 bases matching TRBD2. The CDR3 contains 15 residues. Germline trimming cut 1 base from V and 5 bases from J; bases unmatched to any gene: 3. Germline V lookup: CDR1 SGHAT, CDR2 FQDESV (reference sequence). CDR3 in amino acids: CASSLGLAGGETQYF. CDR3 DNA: TGTGCCAGCAGCTTAGGGCTAGCGGGAGGCGAGACCCAGTACTTC.

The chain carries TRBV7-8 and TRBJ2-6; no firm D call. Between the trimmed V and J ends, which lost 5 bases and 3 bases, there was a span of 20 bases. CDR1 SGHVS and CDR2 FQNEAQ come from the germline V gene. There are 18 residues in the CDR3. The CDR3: CASSPLHPQSLGANVLTF. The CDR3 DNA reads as TGTGCCAGCAGCCCCCTACACCCTCAGTCCCTTGGGGCCAACGTCCTGACTTTC.

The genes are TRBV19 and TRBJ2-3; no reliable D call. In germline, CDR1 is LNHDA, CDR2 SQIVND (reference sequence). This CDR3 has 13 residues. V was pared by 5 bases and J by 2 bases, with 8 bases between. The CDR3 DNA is TGTGCCAGTAGTCCAGGCAACACAGATACGCAGTATTTT. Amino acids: CASSPGNTDTQYF.

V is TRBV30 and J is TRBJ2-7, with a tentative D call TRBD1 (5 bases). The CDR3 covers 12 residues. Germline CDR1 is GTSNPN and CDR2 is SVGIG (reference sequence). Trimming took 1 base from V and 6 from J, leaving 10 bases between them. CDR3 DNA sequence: TGTGCCTGGAGTGACAGGTTCGGCGAGCAGTACTTC. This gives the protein CAWSDRFGEQYF.

CDR3 protein: CASADLWEGGTDTQYF. The DNA of the CDR3 is TGCGCCAGCGCCGACCTTTGGGAGGGGGGCACAGATACGCAGTATTTT. The chain uses TRBV5-1 and TRBJ2-3; the D gene is possibly TRBD2 (7 bases). Germline values: CDR1 SGHRS, CDR2 YFSETQ. Deletions cut 7 bases from V and 1 base from J, with 19 bases between. This CDR3 has 16 amino acids.

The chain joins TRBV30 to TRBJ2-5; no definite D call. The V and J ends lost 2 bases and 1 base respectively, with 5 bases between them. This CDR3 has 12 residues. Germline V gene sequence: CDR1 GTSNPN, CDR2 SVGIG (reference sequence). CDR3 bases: TGTGCCTGGAGTACGGCCCAAGAGACCCAGTACTTC. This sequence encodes CAWSTAQETQYF.

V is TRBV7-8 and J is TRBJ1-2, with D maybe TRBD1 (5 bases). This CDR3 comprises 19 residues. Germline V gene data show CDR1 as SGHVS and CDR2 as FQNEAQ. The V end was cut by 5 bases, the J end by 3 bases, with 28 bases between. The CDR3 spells CASSPRGFGDPGRYYGYTF. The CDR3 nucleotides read TGTGCCAGCAGCCCTCGAGGGTTTGGGGACCCGGGACGGTACTATGGCTACACCTTC.

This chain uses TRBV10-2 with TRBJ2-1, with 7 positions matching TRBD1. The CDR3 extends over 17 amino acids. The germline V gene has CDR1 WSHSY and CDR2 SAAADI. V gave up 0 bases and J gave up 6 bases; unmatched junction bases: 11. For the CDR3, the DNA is TGCGCCAGCAGTGAGTCGTCCCGACAGGGTCGGGGCAATGAGCAGTTCTTC. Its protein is CASSESSRQGRGNEQFF.

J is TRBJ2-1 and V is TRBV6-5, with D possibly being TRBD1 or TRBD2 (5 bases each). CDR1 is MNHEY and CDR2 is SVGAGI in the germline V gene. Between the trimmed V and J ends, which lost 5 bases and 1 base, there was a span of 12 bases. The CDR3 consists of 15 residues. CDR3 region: CASSPRDPSYNEQFF. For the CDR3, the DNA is TGTGCCAGCAGTCCCCGGGACCCTTCCTACAATGAGCAGTTCTTC.

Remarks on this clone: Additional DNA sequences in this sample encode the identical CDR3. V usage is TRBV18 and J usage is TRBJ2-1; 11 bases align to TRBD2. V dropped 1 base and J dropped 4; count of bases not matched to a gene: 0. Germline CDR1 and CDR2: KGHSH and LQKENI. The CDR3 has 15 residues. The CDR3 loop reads CASSPLAGGYNEQFF. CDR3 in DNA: TGTGCCAGCTCACCACTAGCGGGAGGGTACAATGAGCAGTTCTTC.

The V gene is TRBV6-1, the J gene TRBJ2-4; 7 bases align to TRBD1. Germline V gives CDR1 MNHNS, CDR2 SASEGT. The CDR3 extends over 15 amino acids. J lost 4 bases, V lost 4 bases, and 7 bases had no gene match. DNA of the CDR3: TGTGCCAGCAGTGGACCGGGACAGCGAAAAAACATTCAGTACTTC. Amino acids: CASSGPGQRKNIQYF.

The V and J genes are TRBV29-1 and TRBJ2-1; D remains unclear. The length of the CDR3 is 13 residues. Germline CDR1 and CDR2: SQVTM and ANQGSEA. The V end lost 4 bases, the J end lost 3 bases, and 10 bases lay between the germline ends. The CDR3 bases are TGCAGCGTTGTAGCCAGTCTCTACAATGAGCAGTTCTTC. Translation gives CSVVASLYNEQFF.

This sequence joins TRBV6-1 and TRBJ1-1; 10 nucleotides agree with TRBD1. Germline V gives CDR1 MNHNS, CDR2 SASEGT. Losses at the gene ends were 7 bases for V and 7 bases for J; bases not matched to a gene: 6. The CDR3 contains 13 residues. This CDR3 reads CASTDRGLLEAFF. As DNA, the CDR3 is TGTGCCAGCACCGACAGGGGGCTTCTTGAAGCTTTCTTT.

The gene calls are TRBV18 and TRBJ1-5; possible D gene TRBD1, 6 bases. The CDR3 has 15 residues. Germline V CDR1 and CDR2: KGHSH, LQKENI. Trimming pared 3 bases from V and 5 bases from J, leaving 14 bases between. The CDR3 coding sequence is TGTGCCAGCTCACCGGGGGCTGGGCGGTATCAGCCCCAGCATTTT. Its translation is CASSPGAGRYQPQHF.

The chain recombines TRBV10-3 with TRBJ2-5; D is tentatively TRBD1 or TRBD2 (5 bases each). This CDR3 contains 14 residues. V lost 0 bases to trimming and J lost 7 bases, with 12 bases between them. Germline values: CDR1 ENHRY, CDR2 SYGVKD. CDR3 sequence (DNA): TGTGCCATCAGTGAGTCGATAGAGGGGAGGACCCAGTACTTC. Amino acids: CAISESIEGRTQYF.

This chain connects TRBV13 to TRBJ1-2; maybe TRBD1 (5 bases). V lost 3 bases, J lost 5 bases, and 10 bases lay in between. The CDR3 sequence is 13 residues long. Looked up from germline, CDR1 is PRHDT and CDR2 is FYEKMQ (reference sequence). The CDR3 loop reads CASSFREEYGYTF. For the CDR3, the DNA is TGTGCCAGCAGCTTCAGGGAGGAATATGGCTACACCTTC.